These 3 T cell receptor beta chains share one sample of origin, sequenced in a study of control samples from healthy donors and cancer patients. TCRdb keeps only in-frame clones here, not all; method: immunoSEQ multiplex PCR. The repertoire holds under 20,000 clones, approximately 86% seen once, with 11% in the top ten. The sequenced sample consisted of PBMCs. All receptors derive from a woman in her 70s with colorectal cancer.

CDR3 in DNA: TGCAGCGTTGAAGTGGGGGTTACCATATATTTT. This encodes CSVEVGVTIYF. The genes are TRBV29-1 and TRBJ1-3; TRBD1 is a possible D gene (5 bases). Germline lookup yields CDR1 SQVTM and CDR2 ANQGSEA. With 1 base removed from V and 10 bases from J, the gap between germline ends came to 8 bases. The CDR3 runs 11 residues.

This clone was seen just once. The V call is TRBV4-1, the J call TRBJ2-3; D not certain. V lost 0 bases and J lost 0, with 7 bases in between. The germline V gene has CDR1 MGHRA and CDR2 YSYEKL. The CDR3 is 15 amino acids. CDR3 bases: TGCGCCAGCAGCCAAGAAGGTTTGAGCACAGATACGCAGTATTTT. As protein: CASSQEGLSTDTQYF.

The chain recombines TRBV11-3 with TRBJ1-6; 7 bases map to TRBD1. V lost 6 bases and J lost 5; bases outside the gene matches: 4. The CDR3 covers 14 residues. In germline, CDR1 is SGHNT, CDR2 YENEEA. CDR3 bases: TGTGCCAGCAGGTCCGGGACAGATAATTCACCCCTCCACTTT. It is translated as CASRSGTDNSPLHF.